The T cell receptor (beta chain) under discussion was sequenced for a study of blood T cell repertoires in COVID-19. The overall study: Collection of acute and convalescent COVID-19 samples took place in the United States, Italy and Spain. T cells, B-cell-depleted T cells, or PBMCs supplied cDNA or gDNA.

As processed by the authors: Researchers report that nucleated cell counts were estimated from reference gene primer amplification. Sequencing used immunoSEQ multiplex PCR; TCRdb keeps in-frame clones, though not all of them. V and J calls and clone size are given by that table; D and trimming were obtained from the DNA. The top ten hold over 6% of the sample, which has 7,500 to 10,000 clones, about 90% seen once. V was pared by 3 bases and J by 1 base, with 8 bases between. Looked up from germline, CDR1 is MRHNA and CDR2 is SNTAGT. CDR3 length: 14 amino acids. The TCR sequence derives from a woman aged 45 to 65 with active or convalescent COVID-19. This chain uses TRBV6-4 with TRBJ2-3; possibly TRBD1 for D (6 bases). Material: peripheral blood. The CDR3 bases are TGTGCCAGCAGTGAACAGGGAGGCACAGATACGCAGTATTTT. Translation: CASSEQGGTDTQYF.